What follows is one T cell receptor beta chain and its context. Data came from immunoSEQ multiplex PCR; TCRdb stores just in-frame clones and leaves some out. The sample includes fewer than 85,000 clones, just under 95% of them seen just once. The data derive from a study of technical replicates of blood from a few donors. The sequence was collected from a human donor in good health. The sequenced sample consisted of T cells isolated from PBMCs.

CDR3 coding DNA: TGTGCTAGTGGCCTAGACGGCCTCGGGGGCTACACCTTC. This translates into CASGLDGLGGYTF. V and J are TRBV12-5 and TRBJ1-2; D unclear. CDR1 is LGHNT and CDR2 is FRNRAP in the germline V gene. CDR3 length: 13 amino acids. V shed 6 bases and J shed 8 bases, with 16 bases lying between them.